This entry lists 19 T cell receptor beta chains sequenced from one sample in a study of blood T cell repertoires in COVID-19. Only in-frame clones appear in the TCRdb table, and some are missing; sequencing was by immunoSEQ multiplex PCR. The sample has tens of thousands of clones; less than 95% are singletons. The sequencing sample was made of peripheral blood. These TCRs come from a human donor in a cohort sampled during active COVID-19.

The CDR3 is CATSRDRGVYEQYF. CDR3 DNA: TGTGCCACCAGCAGAGATCGCGGAGTCTACGAGCAGTACTTC. The chain uses TRBV15 and TRBJ2-7; no firm D call. The CDR3 contains 14 residues. The germline gives CDR1 LNHNV, CDR2 YYDKDF (reference sequence). Trimming removed 0 bases at V and 3 bases at J, with 9 bases between.

V usage is TRBV7-8 and J usage is TRBJ2-1; 8 nucleotides match TRBD2. This CDR3 contains 15 residues. The germline gives CDR1 SGHVS, CDR2 FQNEAQ. Losses at the gene ends were 4 bases for V and 6 bases for J; bases not matched to a gene: 8. This CDR3 is CASSSPYSGINEQFF. Here the CDR3 DNA reads TGTGCCAGCAGCTCACCCTATAGCGGGATCAATGAGCAGTTCTTC.

Here the CDR3 reads CATQGPLPYEQYF. The CDR3, as DNA: TGTGCCACCCAGGGGCCACTTCCCTACGAGCAGTACTTC. The V and J genes are TRBV19 and TRBJ2-7, with D possibly TRBD1 on 6 matching bases. From germline, CDR1 is LNHDA and CDR2 SQIVND (reference sequence). The CDR3 is 13 residues long. Between the trimmed V and J ends, which lost 10 bases and 2 bases, there was a span of 15 bases.

The chain carries TRBV10-3 and TRBJ2-1; D perhaps matches TRBD2 (5 bases). Germline CDR1 ENHRY, CDR2 SYGVKD. This CDR3 has 15 residues. V lost 4 bases and J lost 5, with 15 bases in between. As DNA, the CDR3 is TGTGCCATCAGTGCGTCGAAGGGAGTGAACAATGAGCAGTTCTTC. Amino acid sequence: CAISASKGVNNEQFF.

The rearrangement joins TRBV27 to TRBJ1-5; D gene ambiguous. The CDR3 sequence is 14 residues long. Between the trimmed V and J ends, which lost 3 bases and 5 bases, there was a span of 11 bases. Germline V gene sequence: CDR1 MNHEY, CDR2 SMNVEV (reference sequence). CDR3 protein: CASSFSPWDQPQHF. The CDR3 nucleotides are TGTGCCAGCAGTTTTAGCCCCTGGGATCAGCCCCAGCATTTT.

The rearrangement uses TRBV29-1 and TRBJ2-7, with 13 nucleotides matching TRBD2. The CDR3 runs 12 residues. Germline V lookup: CDR1 SQVTM, CDR2 ANQGSEA. V trimming: 6 bases; J trimming: 13 bases; junction bases outside the gene matches: 9. The CDR3: CSVTNGTSGIYF. The DNA for the CDR3 is TGCAGCGTGACAAACGGGACTAGCGGGATATACTTC.

This sequence joins TRBV5-6 and TRBJ1-2, with D possibly being TRBD1 (5 bases). The CDR3 extends over 13 amino acids. Germline assignment: CDR1 SGHDT and CDR2 YYEEEE. Between the trimmed V and J ends, which lost 7 bases and 2 bases, there was a span of 12 bases. The CDR3 DNA is TGTGCCAGCTCGCGGGGCGTAAACTATGGCTACACCTTC. Protein product: CASSRGVNYGYTF.

V and J are TRBV3-1 (or the pseudogene TRBV3-2) and TRBJ1-2; 9 nucleotides align to TRBD1. The V gene's germline CDR1 is LGHDT and CDR2 YNNKEL (reference sequence). V lost 4 bases and J lost 6; bases outside the gene matches: 3. CDR3 length: 13 residues. CDR3 residues: CASSPGTGHGYTF. CDR3 nucleotides: TGTGCCAGCAGCCCCGGGACAGGGCATGGCTACACCTTC.

The chain is built from TRBV5-1 and TRBJ2-1, with D maybe TRBD1 (6 bases). V lost 4 bases, J lost 0 bases, and 14 bases lay in between. CDR1 and CDR2 (germline): SGHRS, YFSETQ. CDR3 length: 16 residues. CDR3 sequence reads: CASSQAGTSSYNEQFF. For the CDR3, the DNA is TGCGCCAGCAGCCAGGCAGGGACAAGCTCCTACAATGAGCAGTTCTTC.

For the CDR3, the DNA is TGTGCCAGCAGCTCGGACCTTAGCGGGAGGGCCCCAGATACGCAGTATTTT. Encoded protein: CASSSDLSGRAPDTQYF. V is TRBV9 and J is TRBJ2-3; 11 bases match TRBD2. This CDR3 is 17 amino acids long. Germline loops: CDR1 SGDLS, CDR2 YYNGEE. Losses at the gene ends were 4 bases for V and 4 bases for J; bases not matched to a gene: 11.

The V gene is TRBV13, the J gene TRBJ2-1, with 13 bases fitting TRBD2. Germline CDR1 and CDR2: PRHDT and FYEKMQ (reference sequence). The CDR3 is 17 amino acids. J was trimmed by 2 bases and V by 1 base; bases with no gene match: 2. The CDR3 region has the DNA TGTGCCAGCAGCTTAGCCGGACTAGCGGGAGCCTACAATGAGCAGTTCTTC. Protein sequence: CASSLAGLAGAYNEQFF.

The chain combines TRBV7-8 with TRBJ2-1, with D possibly being TRBD1 (5 bases). CDR1 is SGHVS and CDR2 is FQNEAQ in the germline V gene. The CDR3 has 19 amino acids. Trimming took off 1 base at V and 0 bases at J, with 19 bases between the two ends. This CDR3 is CASSLDARADPSSYNEQFF. The CDR3 DNA follows: TGTGCCAGCAGCTTAGATGCCAGGGCGGACCCGAGCTCCTACAATGAGCAGTTCTTC.

The genes are TRBV19 and TRBJ2-3; 12 bases align to TRBD2. This CDR3 contains 16 residues. The junction had 5 bases not matched to a gene; V was cut back by 5 bases and J by 2 bases. From germline, CDR1 is LNHDA and CDR2 SQIVND (reference sequence). The CDR3 DNA is TGTGCCAGTAGTTTACTAGCGGGAGGTGTCACAGATACGCAGTATTTT. This codes for CASSLLAGGVTDTQYF.

This sequence joins TRBV27 and TRBJ2-4; 7 nucleotides match TRBD2. V lost 3 bases, J lost 0 bases, and 14 bases stayed unmatched. Germline CDR1 MNHEY, CDR2 SMNVEV (reference sequence). The CDR3 is made up of 19 amino acids. CDR3 loop: CASSLGGLAEHLAKNIQYF. CDR3 DNA sequence: TGTGCCAGCAGTTTGGGTGGTCTAGCGGAACACCTAGCCAAAAACATTCAGTACTTC.

The DNA for the CDR3 is TGTGCCAGCTGGCCCCGTCGAGATACGCAGTATTTT. It yields the protein CASWPRRDTQYF. The rearrangement joins TRBV12-3 or TRBV12-4 to TRBJ2-3; D is unresolved. This CDR3 is 12 amino acids long. V was trimmed by 8 bases and J by 5 bases, leaving 11 bases between them.

In nucleotides, the CDR3 is TGTGCCAGCAGTGAAGCAGTGTCAGGACTTCAAGAGACCCAGTACTTC. It encodes CASSEAVSGLQETQYF. This chain links TRBV6-1 with TRBJ2-5; D might be TRBD2 (5 bases). V was pared by 0 bases and J by 2 bases, with 13 bases between. The germline CDR1 and CDR2 sequences are MNHNS and SASEGT. There are 16 residues in the CDR3.

The chain links TRBV19 to TRBJ2-7; possible D gene TRBD2, 5 bases. In germline, CDR1 is LNHDA, CDR2 SQIVND (reference sequence). Between the trimmed V and J ends, which lost 3 bases and 3 bases, there was a span of 18 bases. The CDR3 is made up of 16 amino acids. The CDR3 sequence: CASSIKITGNLYEQYF. The CDR3 DNA is TGTGCCAGTAGTATCAAAATAACGGGGAATCTCTACGAGCAGTACTTC.

The rearrangement joins TRBV18 to TRBJ1-1; 7 bases align to TRBD1. From germline, CDR1 is KGHSH and CDR2 LQKENI. The CDR3 length is 15 residues. The V and J ends lost 4 bases and 3 bases, in that order; junction bases with no gene match: 8. In DNA form, the CDR3 reads TGTGCCAGCTCACTACCTGACAGGGAATACACTGAAGCTTTCTTT. Translated: CASSLPDREYTEAFF.

The sample holds a few counts of this clone. The CDR3 loop reads CATRDREANTGELFF. DNA for the CDR3: TGTGCCACCAGAGACAGGGAGGCGAACACCGGGGAGCTGTTTTTT. The chain joins TRBV24-1 to TRBJ2-2, with D possibly matching TRBD1 (7 bases). Germline loops: CDR1 KGHDR, CDR2 SFDVKD. The CDR3 sequence is 15 residues long. V was pared by 7 bases and J by 0 bases, with 11 bases between.